The 12 T cell receptor beta chains in this list originate from one sample, sequenced in a study of blood T cell repertoires in COVID-19. The protocol was immunoSEQ multiplex PCR, while the TCRdb copy is restricted to in-frame clones and leaves out a portion. The sample carries about 210,000 clones, 80% recorded once. Source material: peripheral blood. The receptors come from a human donor in a cohort sampled during active COVID-19.

J is TRBJ1-5 and V is TRBV6-6, with 7 bases identical to TRBD1. V lost 5 bases and J lost 4; bases outside the gene matches: 8. The germline V gene encodes CDR1 MNHNY and CDR2 SVGAGI (reference sequence). The CDR3 consists of 15 residues. Written as DNA, the CDR3 is TGTGCCAGCAGTACGGACAGGAGCACTAATCAGCCCCAGCATTTT. Translation gives CASSTDRSTNQPQHF.

The chain combines TRBV6-6 with TRBJ2-3; 13 nucleotides agree with TRBD2. J was trimmed by 4 bases and V by 5 bases; bases with no gene match: 12. Germline V lookup: CDR1 MNHNY, CDR2 SVGAGI (reference sequence). The CDR3 has 18 amino acids. This chain's CDR3 is CASSPTSGGAYVPDTQYF. Here the CDR3 DNA reads TGTGCCAGCAGTCCTACTAGCGGGGGGGCATATGTCCCAGATACGCAGTATTTT.

This clone was observed a few times. CDR3 DNA sequence: TGTGCCAGCAGTTTATCTCCGGCTACGCGACAGCGATACTCCTACGAGCAGTACTTC. Its protein product is CASSLSPATRQRYSYEQYF. The V gene is TRBV28, the J gene TRBJ2-7; D perhaps matches TRBD1 (5 bases). V lost 1 base to trimming and J lost 0 bases, with 22 bases between them. Germline V lookup: CDR1 MDHEN, CDR2 SYDVKM. CDR3 length: 19 amino acids. Full variable domain (rest looked up from reference TRBV28 and TRBJ2-7): DVKVTQSSRYLVKRTGEKVFLECVQDMDHENMFWYRQDPGLGLRLIYFSYDVKMKEKGDIPEGYSVSREKKERFSLILESASTNQTSMYLCASSLSPATRQRYSYEQYFGPGTRLTVT.

This clone has just one count. The J gene is TRBJ1-4, the V gene TRBV28; 7 bases fit TRBD1. Trimming cost V 2 bases and J 0 bases; bases outside gene matches: 3. The CDR3 length is 16 residues. Germline V lookup: CDR1 MDHEN, CDR2 SYDVKM. CDR3 residues: CASSLRQGATNEKLFF. CDR3 coding DNA: TGTGCCAGCAGTTTAAGACAGGGCGCAACTAATGAAAAACTGTTTTTT.

This clone was counted a few times. The chain carries TRBV6-5 and TRBJ1-3, with 7 bases that match TRBD1. The CDR3 consists of 15 residues. Germline trimming cut 4 bases from V and 0 bases from J; bases unmatched to any gene: 3. Germline V gene data show CDR1 as MNHEY and CDR2 as SVGAGI. As DNA, the CDR3 is TGTGCCAGCAGTTTGGGACAGTACTCTGGAAACACCATATATTTT. Its translation: CASSLGQYSGNTIYF.

The chain recombines TRBV27 with TRBJ1-5; 8 bases map to TRBD1. Germline V gene sequence: CDR1 MNHEY, CDR2 SMNVEV (reference sequence). The CDR3 consists of 17 residues. With V trimmed by 5 bases and J by 3 bases, 12 bases remained unmatched. CDR3 coding DNA: TGTGCCAGCAGTCCCGGACGACAGGGGAGGAACAATCAGCCCCAGCATTTT. This encodes CASSPGRQGRNNQPQHF.

The chain combines TRBV6-6 with TRBJ2-5; a possible D gene is TRBD2 (5 bases). V was clipped by 5 bases and J by 5 bases, with 27 bases between them. Per germline, CDR1 MNHNY and CDR2 SVGAGI (reference sequence). The CDR3 spans 18 residues. CDR3 sequence: CASSPHPSFSSLGETQYF. The CDR3 coding sequence is TGTGCCAGCAGTCCCCACCCCTCGTTTTCTAGCCTAGGGGAGACCCAGTACTTC.

The chain combines TRBV5-1 with TRBJ1-2; the D is unclear. V lost 1 base and J lost 4, with 11 bases in between. Germline V gene sequence: CDR1 SGHRS, CDR2 YFSETQ. The CDR3 loop spans 14 amino acids. CDR3 in amino acids: CASSLLGVAYGYTF. In DNA, the CDR3 is TGCGCCAGCAGCTTGTTAGGAGTAGCCTATGGCTACACCTTC.

The chain joins TRBV29-1 to TRBJ1-1; 9 nucleotides agree with TRBD1. Germline V CDR1 and CDR2: SQVTM, ANQGSEA. V lost 7 bases, J lost 6 bases, and 15 bases stayed unmatched. The CDR3 length is 15 residues. In nucleotides, the CDR3 is TGCAGCGGGATCGTAACAGGGGGCGTAAAACCTGAAGCTTTCTTT. Translation gives CSGIVTGGVKPEAFF.

This clone was counted only a few times. The chain joins TRBV2 to TRBJ2-7; TRBD2 is a possible D gene (5 bases). The CDR3 is 14 amino acids. Trimming pared 2 bases from V and 3 bases from J, leaving 11 bases between. Looked up from germline, CDR1 is SNHLY and CDR2 is FYNNEI. For the CDR3, the DNA is TGTGCCAGCAGTGAAAGCACGGGATACTACGAGCAGTACTTC. Its translation: CASSESTGYYEQYF.

This clone was seen a few times. This chain links TRBV2 with TRBJ2-5, with 7 positions matching TRBD1. Germline V gene sequence: CDR1 SNHLY, CDR2 FYNNEI. J lost 4 bases, V lost 8 bases, and 13 bases had no gene match. The CDR3 loop spans 15 amino acids. CDR3: CASWGPTTGAETQYF. The CDR3 nucleotides are TGTGCCAGCTGGGGACCGACTACAGGGGCAGAGACCCAGTACTTC.

The CDR3 here is CASSPAFPRDSPLHF. CDR3 coding DNA: TGTGCCAGCAGCCCGGCATTCCCGAGGGATTCACCCCTCCACTTT. The chain employs TRBV11-1 and TRBJ1-6, with D uncertain. The CDR3 consists of 15 residues. Germline V lookup: CDR1 SGHAT, CDR2 FQDESV (reference sequence). Trimming shortened V by 5 bases and J by 8 bases, and 16 bases separated the two germline ends.